Sequencing of this T cell receptor (beta chain) was carried out in a study of PD-1 blockade in classical Hodgkin lymphoma. Looking at the study overall: It was nivolumab at 3 mg/kg, given intravenously every 2 weeks, that patients received.

Broader study findings: Repertoire difference causes, possibly disease activity or prior therapy, remain undefined. Diversity similar to that of newly diagnosed patients was seen at baseline in complete responders.

Points on this clone: Its matching antigen is unknown.

All trial patients relapsed after autologous stem cell transplantation. Magnetic negative selection was used to purify CD8+ T cells from thawed PBMCs. This CDR3 spans 16 amino acids. Germline assignment: CDR1 SGHTA and CDR2 FQGNSA. Trimming cost V 5 bases and J 1 base, with 14 bases left between them. Sequencing was performed with immunoSEQ multiplex PCR; in TCRdb, only in-frame clones are kept and a portion is missing. The sample records around 12,000 clones, around four fifths being singletons. The rearrangement joins TRBV7-2 to TRBJ2-2; D is tentatively TRBD1 or TRBD2 (5 bases each). The material sequenced was CD8+ T cells from blood, taken at baseline. The TCR originated in a human donor with classical Hodgkin lymphoma. For the CDR3, the DNA is TGTGCCAGCAGCCTCTGGAGAGGGGTGAACACCGGGGAGCTGTTTTTT. Its protein product is CASSLWRGVNTGELFF.